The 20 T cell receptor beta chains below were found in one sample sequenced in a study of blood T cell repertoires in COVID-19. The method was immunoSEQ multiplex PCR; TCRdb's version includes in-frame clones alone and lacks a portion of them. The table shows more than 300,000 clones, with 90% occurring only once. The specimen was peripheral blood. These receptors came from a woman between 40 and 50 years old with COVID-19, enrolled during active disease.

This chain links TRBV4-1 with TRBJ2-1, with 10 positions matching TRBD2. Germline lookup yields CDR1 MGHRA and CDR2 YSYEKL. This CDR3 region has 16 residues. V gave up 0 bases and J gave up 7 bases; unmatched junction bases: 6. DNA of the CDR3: TGCGCCAGCAGCCAAGAAGCCCAGCGGGGGGGGAATGAGCAGTTCTTC. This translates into CASSQEAQRGGNEQFF.

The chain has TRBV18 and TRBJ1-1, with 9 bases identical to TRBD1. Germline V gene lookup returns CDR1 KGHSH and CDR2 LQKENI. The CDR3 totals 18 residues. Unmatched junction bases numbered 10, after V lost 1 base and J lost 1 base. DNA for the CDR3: TGTGCCAGCTCACCACAGGGACAGGGAGGAGCCGGGAACACTGAAGCTTTCTTT. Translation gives CASSPQGQGGAGNTEAFF.

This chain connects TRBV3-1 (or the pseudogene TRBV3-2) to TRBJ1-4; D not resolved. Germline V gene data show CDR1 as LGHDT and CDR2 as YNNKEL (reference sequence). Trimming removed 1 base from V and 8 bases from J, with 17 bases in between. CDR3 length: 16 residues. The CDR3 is CASSQGRTAGGEKLFF. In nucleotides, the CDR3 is TGTGCCAGCAGCCAAGGGCGGACGGCGGGCGGAGAAAAACTGTTTTTT.

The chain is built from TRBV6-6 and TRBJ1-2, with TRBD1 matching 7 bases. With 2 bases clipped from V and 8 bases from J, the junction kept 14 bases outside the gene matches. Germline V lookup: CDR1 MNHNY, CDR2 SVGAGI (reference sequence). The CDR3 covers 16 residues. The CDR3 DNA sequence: TGTGCCAGCAGTTACCCCTCCGGACAGGCGGTAGAAGGCTACACCTTC. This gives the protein CASSYPSGQAVEGYTF.

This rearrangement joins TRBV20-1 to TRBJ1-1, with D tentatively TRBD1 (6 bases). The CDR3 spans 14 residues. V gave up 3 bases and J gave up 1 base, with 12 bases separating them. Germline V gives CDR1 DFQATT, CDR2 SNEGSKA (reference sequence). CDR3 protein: CSASPSGQNTEAFF. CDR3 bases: TGCAGTGCTAGTCCCTCGGGACAGAACACTGAAGCTTTCTTT.

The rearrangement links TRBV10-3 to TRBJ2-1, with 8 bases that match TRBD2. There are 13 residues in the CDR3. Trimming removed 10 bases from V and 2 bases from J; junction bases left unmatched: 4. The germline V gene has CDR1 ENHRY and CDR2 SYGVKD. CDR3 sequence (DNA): TGTGCCACCCAGGGACTAGCCTACAATGAGCAGTTCTTC. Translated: CATQGLAYNEQFF.

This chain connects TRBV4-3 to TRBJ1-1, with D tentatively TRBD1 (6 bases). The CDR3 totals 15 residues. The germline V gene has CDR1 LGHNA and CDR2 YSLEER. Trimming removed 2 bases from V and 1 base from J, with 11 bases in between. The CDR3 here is CASSQSTGWNTEAFF. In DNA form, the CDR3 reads TGCGCCAGCAGCCAAAGCACAGGGTGGAACACTGAAGCTTTCTTT.

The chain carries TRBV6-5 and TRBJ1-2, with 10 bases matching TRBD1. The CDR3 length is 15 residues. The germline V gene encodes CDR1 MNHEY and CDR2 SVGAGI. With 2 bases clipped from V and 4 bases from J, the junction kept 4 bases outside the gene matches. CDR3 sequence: CASSYLRTGGYGYTF. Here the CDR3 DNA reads TGTGCCAGCAGTTACCTACGGACAGGGGGCTATGGCTACACCTTC.

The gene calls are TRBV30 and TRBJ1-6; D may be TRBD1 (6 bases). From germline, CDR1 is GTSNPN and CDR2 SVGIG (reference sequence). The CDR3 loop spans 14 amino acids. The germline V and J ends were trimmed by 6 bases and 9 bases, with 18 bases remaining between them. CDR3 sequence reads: CACNPGQSFSPLHF. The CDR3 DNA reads TGTGCCTGCAACCCCGGACAGTCTTTTTCACCCCTCCACTTT.

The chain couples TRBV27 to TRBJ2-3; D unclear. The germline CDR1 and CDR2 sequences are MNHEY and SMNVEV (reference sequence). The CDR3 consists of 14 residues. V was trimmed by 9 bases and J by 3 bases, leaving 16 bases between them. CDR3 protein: CASLDSFRTDTQYF. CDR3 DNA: TGTGCCAGTCTTGACTCATTCCGGACAGATACGCAGTATTTT.

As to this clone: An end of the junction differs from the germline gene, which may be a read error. For the CDR3, the DNA is TGCGCCAGCAGTTTGGGGGCCGGCACAGATACGCAGTATTTT. Translated: CASSLGAGTDTQYF. The V call is TRBV5-1, the J call TRBJ2-3; maybe TRBD1 (6 bases). This CDR3 region has 14 residues. CDR1 and CDR2 (germline): SGHRS, YFSETQ.

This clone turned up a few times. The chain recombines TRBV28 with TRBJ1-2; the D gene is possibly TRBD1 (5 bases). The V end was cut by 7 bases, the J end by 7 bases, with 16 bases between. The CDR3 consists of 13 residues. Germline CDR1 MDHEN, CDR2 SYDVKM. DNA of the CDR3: TGTGCCAGCACTCGGATAGGGGCTTCTGGCTACACCTTC. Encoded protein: CASTRIGASGYTF.

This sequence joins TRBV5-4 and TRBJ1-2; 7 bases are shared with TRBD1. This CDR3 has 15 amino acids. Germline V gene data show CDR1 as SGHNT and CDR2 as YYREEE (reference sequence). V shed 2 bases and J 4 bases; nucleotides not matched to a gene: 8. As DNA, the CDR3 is TGTGCCAGCAGCTTCAGAGACAGGGACGGCTATGGCTACACCTTC. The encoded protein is CASSFRDRDGYGYTF.

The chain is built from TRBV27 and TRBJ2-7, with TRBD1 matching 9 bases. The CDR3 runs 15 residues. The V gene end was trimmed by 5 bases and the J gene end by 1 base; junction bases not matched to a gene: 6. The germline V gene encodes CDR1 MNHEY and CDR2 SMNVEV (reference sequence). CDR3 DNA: TGTGCCAGCAGTGCGCCCGGGACAGGGTCCTACGAGCAGTACTTC. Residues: CASSAPGTGSYEQYF.

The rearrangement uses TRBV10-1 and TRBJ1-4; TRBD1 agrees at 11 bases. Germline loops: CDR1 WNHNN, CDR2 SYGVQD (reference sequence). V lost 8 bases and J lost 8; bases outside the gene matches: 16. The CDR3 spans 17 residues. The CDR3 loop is CASCSQRRTGGREKLFF. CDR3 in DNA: TGCGCCAGCTGCAGTCAGAGGAGGACAGGGGGCAGGGAAAAACTGTTTTTT.

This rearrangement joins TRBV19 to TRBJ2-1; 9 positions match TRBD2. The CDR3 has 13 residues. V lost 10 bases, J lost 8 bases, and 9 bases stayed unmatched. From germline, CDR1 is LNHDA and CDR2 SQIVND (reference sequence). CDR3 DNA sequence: TGTGCCACTCGAGAGCGGGGGGACGATGAGCAGTTCTTC. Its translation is CATRERGDDEQFF.

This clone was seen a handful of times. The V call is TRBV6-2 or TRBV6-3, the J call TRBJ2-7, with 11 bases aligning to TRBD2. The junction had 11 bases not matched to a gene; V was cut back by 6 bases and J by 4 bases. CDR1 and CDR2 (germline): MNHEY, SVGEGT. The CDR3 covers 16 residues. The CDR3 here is CASRPSSGRARYEQYF. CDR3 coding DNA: TGTGCCAGCAGACCTAGTAGCGGGAGGGCCAGGTACGAGCAGTACTTC.

The CDR3 spells CASSLDGGRAYNEQFF. The DNA for the CDR3 is TGTGCCAGCAGCTTAGACGGCGGGAGGGCCTACAATGAGCAGTTCTTC. The J gene is TRBJ2-1, the V gene TRBV7-2, with TRBD2 identical over 9 bases. CDR1 SGHTA and CDR2 FQGNSA come from the germline V gene. The CDR3 loop spans 16 amino acids. The junction had 3 bases not matched to a gene; V was cut back by 1 base and J by 2 bases.

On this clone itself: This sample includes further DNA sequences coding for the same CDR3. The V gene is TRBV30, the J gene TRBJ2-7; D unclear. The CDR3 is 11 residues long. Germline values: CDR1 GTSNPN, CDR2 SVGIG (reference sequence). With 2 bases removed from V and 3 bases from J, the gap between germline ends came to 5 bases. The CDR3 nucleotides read TGTGCCTGGAGTTCTAGCTACGAGCAGTACTTC. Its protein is CAWSSSYEQYF.

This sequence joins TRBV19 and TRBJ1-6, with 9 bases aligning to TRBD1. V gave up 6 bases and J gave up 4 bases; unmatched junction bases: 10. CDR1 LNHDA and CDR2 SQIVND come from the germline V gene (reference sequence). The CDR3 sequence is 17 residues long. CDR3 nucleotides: TGTGCCAGTAGGACGATTGACAGGGGGACTTATAATTCACCCCTCCACTTT. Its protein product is CASRTIDRGTYNSPLHF.